This entry lists 19 T cell receptor beta chains sequenced from one sample in a study of blood T cell repertoires in COVID-19 (dated by TCRdb to 2020 to 2021). The library was obtained by the immunoSEQ multiplex PCR assay. The source is immuneACCESS, and TCRdb retained only in-frame sequences with V and J called. Part of the clones is not carried over; for the studies checked, unresolved V genes explain less than half of this, and the remainder is unexplained. A total of some 380,000 clones appear in this sample, more than 65% of them only once. The ten largest clones represent more than 1% of the sample. The sequenced material came from peripheral blood. The origin of the receptors is a human donor with acute or convalescent COVID-19. The donor label of this sample is uncertain.

This chain links TRBV6-5 with TRBJ2-2; 9 bases align to TRBD1. Per germline, CDR1 MNHEY and CDR2 SVGAGI. J gave up 8 bases and V 5 bases, and 6 bases lay outside the gene matches. This CDR3 region has 14 residues. The CDR3, as DNA: TGTGCCAGCAGTCAACCGGGACAGGGAGGGGAGCTGTTTTTT. Translation: CASSQPGQGGELFF.

The sample holds one count of this clone. This chain connects TRBV3-1 (or the pseudogene TRBV3-2) to TRBJ2-4, with 7 bases lining up with TRBD1. Germline assignment: CDR1 LGHDT and CDR2 YNNKEL (reference sequence). V trimming: 7 bases; J trimming: 1 base; junction bases outside the gene matches: 4. The CDR3 totals 14 residues. The chain's CDR3 is CASTLRGAKNIQYF. The CDR3 region has the DNA TGTGCCAGCACCCTCAGGGGGGCCAAAAACATTCAGTACTTC.

This clone showed up just once. The V call is TRBV3-1 (or the pseudogene TRBV3-2), the J call TRBJ2-6, with a tentative D call TRBD2 (5 bases). This CDR3 spans 16 amino acids. Germline V gene data show CDR1 as LGHDT and CDR2 as YNNKEL (reference sequence). Trimming cost V 5 bases and J 0 bases, with 11 bases left between them. The CDR3 bases are TGTGCCAGCAGCGATCATGAGGGCTCTGGGGCCAACGTCCTGACTTTC. Protein product: CASSDHEGSGANVLTF.

This chain links TRBV5-1 with TRBJ1-5, with D uncertain. Germline V CDR1 and CDR2: SGHRS, YFSETQ. The length of the CDR3 is 13 residues. V was cut by 5 bases and J by 3 bases, with 9 bases left in between. DNA for the CDR3: TGCGCCAGCAGATCACATAACAATCAGCCCCAGCATTTT. The encoded protein is CASRSHNNQPQHF. The whole variable domain, remainder taken from reference TRBV5-1 and TRBJ1-5, is KAGVTQTPRYLIKTRGQQVTLSCSPISGHRSVSWYQQTPGQGLQFLFEYFSETQRNKGNFPGRFSGRQFSNSRSEMNVSTLELGDSALYLCASRSHNNQPQHFGDGTRLSIL.

V is TRBV18 and J is TRBJ1-1, with D perhaps matching TRBD1 (5 bases). This CDR3 has 18 amino acids. V lost 4 bases and J lost 1, with 22 bases in between. Germline assignment: CDR1 KGHSH and CDR2 LQKENI. The CDR3 sequence: CASSRSQGLGIRNTEAFF. CDR3 in DNA: TGTGCCAGCTCACGCTCGCAGGGATTAGGGATAAGGAACACTGAAGCTTTCTTT.

The chain recombines TRBV5-1 with TRBJ2-7; possibly TRBD1 for D (7 bases). Germline V gene data show CDR1 as SGHRS and CDR2 as YFSETQ. The ends were cut back, 1 base at V and 1 base at J, with 15 bases in the middle. The CDR3 has 16 amino acids. The CDR3 protein is CASSLTGQEGSYEQYF. The CDR3 nucleotides are TGCGCCAGCAGCTTGACCGGACAGGAGGGATCCTACGAGCAGTACTTC. Variable domain in full (rest from reference TRBV5-1 and TRBJ2-7): KAGVTQTPRYLIKTRGQQVTLSCSPISGHRSVSWYQQTPGQGLQFLFEYFSETQRNKGNFPGRFSGRQFSNSRSEMNVSTLELGDSALYLCASSLTGQEGSYEQYFGPGTRLTVT.

The gene calls are TRBV19 and TRBJ1-1, with 9 bases identical to TRBD1. Germline-derived CDR1 and CDR2 are LNHDA and SQIVND (reference sequence). The junction had 9 bases not matched to a gene; V was cut back by 3 bases and J by 1 base. This CDR3 has 17 amino acids. The CDR3 region is CASSILDRGSRNTEAFF. Here the CDR3 DNA reads TGTGCCAGTAGTATCCTGGACAGGGGAAGTAGGAACACTGAAGCTTTCTTT.

In DNA form, the CDR3 reads TGTGCCAGCTCACCACGGGCTACAGGGGTAGACTACGAGCAGTACTTC. Amino acid sequence: CASSPRATGVDYEQYF. The V gene is TRBV18, the J gene TRBJ2-7, with 7 bases aligning to TRBD1. Germline CDR1 KGHSH, CDR2 LQKENI. Trimming removed 1 base from V and 3 bases from J; junction bases left unmatched: 9. The CDR3 is 16 residues long.

The chain employs TRBV19 and TRBJ1-5; 10 bases line up with TRBD1. The V gene's germline CDR1 is LNHDA and CDR2 SQIVND (reference sequence). J lost 6 bases, V lost 10 bases, and 9 bases had no gene match. CDR3 length: 14 residues. CDR3 DNA sequence: TGTGCCACCTCGGACAGGGGGGTGAGTCAGCCCCAGCATTTT. This encodes CATSDRGVSQPQHF. The whole variable domain, remainder taken from reference TRBV19 and TRBJ1-5, is DGGITQSPKYLFRKEGQNVTLSCEQNLNHDAMYWYRQDPGQGLRLIYYSQIVNDFQKGDIAEGYSVSREKKESFPLTVTSAQKNPTAFYLCATSDRGVSQPQHFGDGTRLSIL.

The chain uses TRBV19 and TRBJ1-5, with TRBD1 matching 7 bases. Germline assignment: CDR1 LNHDA and CDR2 SQIVND (reference sequence). The CDR3 runs 19 residues. The V and J ends lost 4 bases and 4 bases, in that order; junction bases with no gene match: 19. CDR3 nucleotide sequence: TGTGCCAGTAGTAGCTACAGGGGCCCCGTCGGATCGTTGAATCAGCCCCAGCATTTT. Encoded protein: CASSSYRGPVGSLNQPQHF.

The chain employs TRBV10-1 and TRBJ1-5, with D possibly being TRBD1 (5 bases). Germline V gene sequence: CDR1 WNHNN, CDR2 SYGVQD (reference sequence). The CDR3 covers 15 residues. V gave up 4 bases and J gave up 4 bases, with 14 bases separating them. This CDR3 is CASSVGLPKNQPQHF. In nucleotides, the CDR3 is TGCGCCAGCAGTGTGGGACTCCCGAAAAATCAGCCCCAGCATTTT.

The chain employs TRBV29-1 and TRBJ2-1; TRBD1 agrees at 12 bases. V was pared by 8 bases and J by 7 bases, with 12 bases of the junction left unmatched. Germline V lookup: CDR1 SQVTM, CDR2 ANQGSEA. The CDR3 covers 15 residues. This CDR3 reads CSSLRGTGGMNEQFF. The CDR3 DNA sequence: TGCAGCTCCTTGAGAGGGACAGGGGGCATGAATGAGCAGTTCTTC.

This chain links TRBV19 with TRBJ1-5; D gene ambiguous. The CDR3 loop spans 15 amino acids. Germline V gene lookup returns CDR1 LNHDA and CDR2 SQIVND (reference sequence). V was cut by 4 bases and J by 2 bases, with 12 bases left in between. CDR3 loop: CASSNTGSGNQPQHF. The CDR3 DNA reads as TGTGCCAGTAGTAATACGGGTTCCGGCAATCAGCCCCAGCATTTT.

The chain combines TRBV7-9 with TRBJ1-1; D gene ambiguous. CDR1 is SEHNR, CDR2 FQNEAQ, per germline (reference sequence). V was pared by 1 base and J by 3 bases, with 6 bases between. The CDR3 is 13 residues long. CDR3 loop: CASSLETYTEAFF. CDR3 sequence (DNA): TGTGCCAGCAGCTTAGAGACATACACTGAAGCTTTCTTT. Using reference TRBV7-9 and TRBJ1-1 for the parts outside the CDR3, the full variable domain is DTGVSQNPRHKITKRGQNVTFRCDPISEHNRLYWYRQTLGQGPEFLTYFQNEAQLEKSRLLSDRFSAERPKGSFSTLEIQRTEQGDSAMYLCASSLETYTEAFFGQGTRLTVV.

The rearrangement uses TRBV9 and TRBJ1-1; 7 nucleotides align to TRBD1. The CDR3 runs 14 residues. Unmatched junction bases numbered 6, after V lost 4 bases and J lost 3 bases. Germline CDR1 reads SGDLS; CDR2 reads YYNGEE. The CDR3 here is CASSPQGLHTEAFF. In nucleotides, the CDR3 is TGTGCCAGCAGCCCACAGGGGCTTCACACTGAAGCTTTCTTT.

CDR3 amino acids: CASSDCSSPYEQYF. The CDR3 DNA is TGTGCCAGCAGTGACTGTAGCTCCCCCTACGAGCAGTACTTC. The chain combines TRBV6-4 with TRBJ2-7; D gene unclear. The CDR3 extends over 14 amino acids. Between the trimmed V and J ends, which lost 1 base and 2 bases, there was a span of 9 bases. The V gene's germline CDR1 is MRHNA and CDR2 SNTAGT.

The gene calls are TRBV29-1 and TRBJ1-2, with D uncertain. The V end lost 7 bases, the J end lost 7 bases, and 19 bases lay between the germline ends. This CDR3 has 13 amino acids. Per the germline V gene, CDR1 is SQVTM and CDR2 is ANQGSEA. This CDR3 is CSAYPDEGSGYTF. CDR3 DNA sequence: TGCAGCGCCTACCCTGACGAAGGGAGTGGCTACACCTTC. The full variable domain, rest sourced from reference TRBV29-1 and TRBJ1-2, is SAVISQKPSRDICQRGTSLTIQCQVDSQVTMMFWYRQQPGQSLTLIATANQGSEATYESGFVIDKFPISRPNLTFSTLTVSNMSPEDSSIYLCSAYPDEGSGYTFGSGTRLTVV.

The chain couples TRBV5-1 to TRBJ2-6; D remains unclear. The CDR3 is 16 amino acids. CDR1 SGHRS and CDR2 YFSETQ come from the germline V gene. With 4 bases removed from V and 0 bases from J, the gap between germline ends came to 11 bases. CDR3 in amino acids: CASSRTQHSGANVLTF. DNA for the CDR3: TGCGCCAGCAGCCGCACACAGCACTCTGGGGCCAACGTCCTGACTTTC.

V is TRBV29-1 and J is TRBJ2-1, with 14 bases lining up with TRBD2. Unmatched junction bases numbered 7, after V lost 7 bases and J lost 2 bases. There are 16 residues in the CDR3. Germline-derived CDR1 and CDR2 are SQVTM and ANQGSEA. CDR3 sequence: CSARGLAGDPYNEQFF. The CDR3 coding sequence is TGCAGCGCAAGGGGACTAGCGGGAGACCCCTACAATGAGCAGTTCTTC.